The following is a TCR beta chain sequence with its context. The CDR3 contains 14 residues. CDR1 and CDR2 (germline): SGHRS, YFSETQ. The V end lost 0 bases, the J end lost 8 bases, and 14 bases lay between the germline ends. Authors' data handling: Estimates of nucleated cell counts were drawn from the amplification of reference gene primers. TCRdb's copy holds only in-frame clones and misses some; the assay was immunoSEQ multiplex PCR. D and trimming were read from the DNA, whereas the V and J calls and clone size are those reported in that table. This table holds 100,000 or so clones, roughly 88% found once. The data derive from a study of blood T cell repertoires in COVID-19. On the study more broadly: Samples came from the United States, Italy and Spain, spanning acute and convalescent COVID-19. Sources were T cells, B-cell-depleted T cells, or PBMCs; the material itself was cDNA or gDNA.

This sequence joins TRBV5-1 and TRBJ1-2, with D perhaps TRBD1 (6 bases). This clonotype was sampled from a woman aged 55 to 70 with acute or convalescent COVID-19. The sequenced sample was peripheral blood. CDR3 protein: CASSLADRNNGYTF. The CDR3 DNA reads as TGCGCCAGCAGCTTGGCCGACAGGAATAACGGCTACACCTTC.